This T cell receptor (beta chain) was obtained from a study of long-term antiretroviral therapy in people with HIV (dated by TCRdb to between 2020 and 2023). Notes on the research overall: The earliest samples were collected approximately a decade before the 2015 WHO recommendation for immediate ART, a period when ART was typically delayed until CD4 counts fell. Whether ART initiation and durable HIV suppression were associated with changes in peripheral blood TRB repertoire composition and diversity was tested in a retrospective serial study. The cohort contributed about 200 cryopreserved PBMC samples from about 29 adults with confirmed HIV infection, collected serially over a mean of 6 years (range 1-12). About two fifths of the roughly 30 participants with HIV were female. No cross-contamination during QIAcube processing was seen in test extractions of a monoclonal T-cell line run alongside roughly 30 polyclonal samples. Broad study findings and their caveats: Starting ART was linked to a significant rise in TRB diversity, yet even after long-term ART the diversity remained significantly lower than in transplant donor controls. The samples span the years 2004 to 2017, and the ART regimens used at that time may not be as effective as current regimens. Compared with controls, HIV repertoires had narrower CDR3 length ranges, and the network structure pointed to an antigen-experienced repertoire that shifted only slightly toward naive after ART. No data were available on ART adherence, viral resistance or therapy changes, limiting inferences about post-ART repertoire changes. Owing to limited PBMC availability, only the TCR beta chain was sequenced, without alpha chain pairing. Because cell numbers in pre-ART samples were limited, unsorted PBMC were profiled instead of sorted CD4+ and CD8+ T cells. The repertoire was dominated across all time points by expanded TRB clones identified before ART initiation, although this dominance was seen to fluctuate and to decrease in many PLHIV after ART.

As regards this clone: There is no known antigen for this receptor. The sample holds no much larger clone one base away, and base qualities are not on file.

Inclusion was restricted to participants for whom at least one PBMC sample before ART initiation and at least two post-ART samples were available. All participants with HIV were treated in the United States of America. Before DNA extraction, cryopreserved samples containing about 0.95-10 million PBMC were thawed and washed. At the time of the earliest PBMC sample, participants with HIV were aged between roughly 20 and 55 years. Each participant contributed PBMC samples from 1-4 timepoints before ART initiation and 2-8 timepoints after ART initiation, with a median of 7 samples. Serial HIV viral load, CD4+ T-cell count, ART history and demographic data were obtained for every participant. A Qiagen kit on a QIAcube was used to extract genomic DNA from unsorted PBMC, with samples processed in batches of 12. From the cysteine up to the phenylalanine, the CDR3 has a length of 12 residues. Here the CDR3 DNA is all that survives: 36 bases in frame from base 1. CDR1 and CDR2, looked up from the germline V gene (reference sequence), are LNHDA and SQIVND. The V end loses 5 bases and the J end loses 5 bases, and a stretch of 9 bases separates them.

Sequencing of the TRB variable region was done with the immunoSEQ hsTCRB v3.0 assay at survey level resolution. A depth of roughly 40,000-55,000 T-cell genomes per sample was targeted for TRB sequencing. TRB libraries were pooled and sequenced on an Illumina MiSeq using a v3 150-cycle kit. Per the original workflow: Analysis of repertoires was carried out in R inside a reproducible Nextflow workflow spanning QC, data transformation and analysis. LymphoSeq2, an R package for exploring AIRR-Seq data, was used to implement the custom analyses. A handful of samples that yielded fewer than 5000 total TRB sequences were excluded, so that 150 to 200 HIV repertoires were analyzed. Among the roughly 180 retained HIV repertoires, 55 to 65 were collected before ART initiation and 129 after ART initiation. Repertoires were downsampled to 5000 TRB nucleotide sequences, with summary statistics averaged over 100 downsampling iterations. The analysis kept only TRB sequences whose CDR3 regions were at least seven amino acids long. Diversity was assessed using a clonality score derived from Shannon entropy and using the Gini coefficient. In the repertoire networks, any two of the top 5000 CDR3 amino acid sequences were connected whenever the two sequences differed by an edit distance of one. For TRB CDR3 amino acid sequences, GLIPH2 was used to predict antigen specificity groups and MHC restriction. CDR3 amino acid sequences were matched against VDJdb and McPAS-TCR to flag known CMV, EBV, HIV or tissue antigen associations. Pre-ART, post-ART and control groups were compared with Wilcoxon signed-rank tests and Holm-Bonferroni correction. Held by TCRdb, this immuneACCESS table contains in-frame sequences only and omits some clones. Under half of the omission traces to an unresolved V gene where checked; the cause of the rest is unknown. The DNA gave D and trimming, while V, J and clone size come from that table. The sample includes roughly 21,000 clones, with roughly 91% observed a single time. Around 8.3% of the sample goes to the ten largest clones.

This sequence uses TRBV19 and TRBJ2-5; TRBD2 could be the D gene, as 7 bases match. The source material was unsorted PBMCs, sampled 0.2 years before starting antiretroviral therapy. The receptor was derived from a man between 18 and 35 years old with HIV. This receptor carries the CDR3 CASSRGAETQYF. The DNA sequence is as follows: TGTGCCAGTAGTCGGGGGGCCGAGACCCAGTACTTC.